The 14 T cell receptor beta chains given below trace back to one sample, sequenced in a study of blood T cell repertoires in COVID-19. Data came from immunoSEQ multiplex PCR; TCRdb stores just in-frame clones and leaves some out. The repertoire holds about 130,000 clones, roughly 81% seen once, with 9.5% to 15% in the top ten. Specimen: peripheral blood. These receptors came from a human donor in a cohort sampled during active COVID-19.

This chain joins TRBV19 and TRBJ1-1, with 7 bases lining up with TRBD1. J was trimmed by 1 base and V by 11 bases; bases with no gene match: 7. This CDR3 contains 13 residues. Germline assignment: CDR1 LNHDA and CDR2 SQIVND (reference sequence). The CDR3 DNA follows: TGTGCCGTACAACAGGGGTGGAACACTGAAGCTTTCTTT. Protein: CAVQQGWNTEAFF.

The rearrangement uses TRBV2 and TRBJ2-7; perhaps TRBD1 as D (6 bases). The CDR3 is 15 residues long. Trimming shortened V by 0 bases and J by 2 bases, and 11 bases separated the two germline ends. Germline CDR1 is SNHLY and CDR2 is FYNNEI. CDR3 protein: CASSEAPGAAYEQYF. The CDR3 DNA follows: TGTGCCAGCAGTGAAGCGCCAGGGGCAGCCTACGAGCAGTACTTC.

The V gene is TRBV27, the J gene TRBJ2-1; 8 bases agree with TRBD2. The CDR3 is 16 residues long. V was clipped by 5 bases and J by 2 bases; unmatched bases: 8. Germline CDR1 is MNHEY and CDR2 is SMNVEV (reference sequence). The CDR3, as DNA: TGTGCCAGCAGTCCAGGGCGGGGGGTCGCCTACAATGAGCAGTTCTTC. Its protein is CASSPGRGVAYNEQFF.

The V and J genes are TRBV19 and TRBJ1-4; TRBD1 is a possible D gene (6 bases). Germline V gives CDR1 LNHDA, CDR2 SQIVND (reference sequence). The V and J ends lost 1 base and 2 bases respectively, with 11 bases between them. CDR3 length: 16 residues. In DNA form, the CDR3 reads TGTGCCAGTAGTATAGGTTGGGGGCGGACTAATGAAAAACTGTTTTTT. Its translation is CASSIGWGRTNEKLFF.

CDR3 region: CASSYPRQGFLSTEAFF. The DNA for the CDR3 is TGTGCCAGCAGCTACCCAAGACAGGGGTTCCTTTCCACTGAAGCTTTCTTT. The V call is TRBV7-9, the J call TRBJ1-1, with 8 bases that match TRBD1. The germline V gene has CDR1 SEHNR and CDR2 FQNEAQ (reference sequence). V was pared by 4 bases and J by 4 bases, with 14 bases of the junction left unmatched. The CDR3 loop spans 17 amino acids.

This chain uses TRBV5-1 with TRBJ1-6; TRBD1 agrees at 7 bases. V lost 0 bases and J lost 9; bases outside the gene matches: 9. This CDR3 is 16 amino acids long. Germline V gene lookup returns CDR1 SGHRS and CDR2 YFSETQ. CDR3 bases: TGCGCCAGCAGCTTGGCCGTGACAGGGTCAGGTTCACCCCTCCACTTT. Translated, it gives CASSLAVTGSGSPLHF.

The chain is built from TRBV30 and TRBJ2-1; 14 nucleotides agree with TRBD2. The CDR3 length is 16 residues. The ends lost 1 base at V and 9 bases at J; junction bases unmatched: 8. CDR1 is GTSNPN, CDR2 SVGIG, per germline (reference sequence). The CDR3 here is CAWSAPTSGGAGEQFF. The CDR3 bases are TGTGCCTGGAGTGCCCCGACTAGCGGGGGGGCAGGTGAGCAGTTCTTC.

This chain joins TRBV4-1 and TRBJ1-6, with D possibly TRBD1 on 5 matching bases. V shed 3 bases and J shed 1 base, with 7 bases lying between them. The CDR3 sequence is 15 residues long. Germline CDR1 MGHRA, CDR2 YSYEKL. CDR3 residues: CASSQAGSYNSPLHF. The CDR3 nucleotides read TGCGCCAGCAGCCAGGCAGGGTCCTATAATTCACCCCTCCACTTT.

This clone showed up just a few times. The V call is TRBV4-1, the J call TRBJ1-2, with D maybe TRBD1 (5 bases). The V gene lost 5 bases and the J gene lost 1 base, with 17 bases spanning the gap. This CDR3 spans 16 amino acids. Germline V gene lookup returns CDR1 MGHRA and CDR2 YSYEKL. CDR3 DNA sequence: TGCGCCAGCAGCTGGACACTTGGGCCTTTTAACTATGGCTACACCTTC. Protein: CASSWTLGPFNYGYTF.

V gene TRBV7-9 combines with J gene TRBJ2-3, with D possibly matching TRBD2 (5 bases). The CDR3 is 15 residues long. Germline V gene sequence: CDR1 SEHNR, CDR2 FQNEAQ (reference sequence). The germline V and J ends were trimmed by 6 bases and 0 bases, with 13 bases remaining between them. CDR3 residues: CASSERESSTDTQYF. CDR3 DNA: TGTGCCAGCAGTGAGAGGGAATCTAGCACAGATACGCAGTATTTT.

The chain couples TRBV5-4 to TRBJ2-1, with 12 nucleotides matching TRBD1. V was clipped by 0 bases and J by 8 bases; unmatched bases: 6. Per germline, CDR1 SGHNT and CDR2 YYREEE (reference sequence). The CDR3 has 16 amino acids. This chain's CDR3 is CASSLEPGTGGDEQFF. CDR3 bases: TGTGCCAGCAGCTTGGAACCCGGGACAGGGGGCGATGAGCAGTTCTTC.

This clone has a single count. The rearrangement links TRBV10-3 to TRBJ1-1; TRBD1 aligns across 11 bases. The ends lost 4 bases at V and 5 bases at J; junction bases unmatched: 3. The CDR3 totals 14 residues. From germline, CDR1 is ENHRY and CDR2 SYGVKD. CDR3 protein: CAISVGQGVTEAFF. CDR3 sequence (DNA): TGTGCCATCAGTGTGGGACAGGGGGTAACTGAAGCTTTCTTT.

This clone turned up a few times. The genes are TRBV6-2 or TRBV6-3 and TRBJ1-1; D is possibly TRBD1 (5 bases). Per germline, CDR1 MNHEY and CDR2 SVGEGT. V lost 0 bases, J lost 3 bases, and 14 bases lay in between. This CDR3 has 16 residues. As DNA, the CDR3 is TGTGCCAGCAGTTACTCGCTGGTCAGGGATGACACTGAAGCTTTCTTT. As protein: CASSYSLVRDDTEAFF.

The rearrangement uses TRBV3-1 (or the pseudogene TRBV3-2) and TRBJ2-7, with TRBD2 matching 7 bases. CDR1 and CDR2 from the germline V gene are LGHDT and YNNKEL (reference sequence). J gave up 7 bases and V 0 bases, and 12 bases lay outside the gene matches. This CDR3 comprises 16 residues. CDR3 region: CASSQDLANLGGEQYF. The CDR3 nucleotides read TGTGCCAGCAGCCAAGATCTGGCCAATCTCGGGGGGGAGCAGTACTTC.